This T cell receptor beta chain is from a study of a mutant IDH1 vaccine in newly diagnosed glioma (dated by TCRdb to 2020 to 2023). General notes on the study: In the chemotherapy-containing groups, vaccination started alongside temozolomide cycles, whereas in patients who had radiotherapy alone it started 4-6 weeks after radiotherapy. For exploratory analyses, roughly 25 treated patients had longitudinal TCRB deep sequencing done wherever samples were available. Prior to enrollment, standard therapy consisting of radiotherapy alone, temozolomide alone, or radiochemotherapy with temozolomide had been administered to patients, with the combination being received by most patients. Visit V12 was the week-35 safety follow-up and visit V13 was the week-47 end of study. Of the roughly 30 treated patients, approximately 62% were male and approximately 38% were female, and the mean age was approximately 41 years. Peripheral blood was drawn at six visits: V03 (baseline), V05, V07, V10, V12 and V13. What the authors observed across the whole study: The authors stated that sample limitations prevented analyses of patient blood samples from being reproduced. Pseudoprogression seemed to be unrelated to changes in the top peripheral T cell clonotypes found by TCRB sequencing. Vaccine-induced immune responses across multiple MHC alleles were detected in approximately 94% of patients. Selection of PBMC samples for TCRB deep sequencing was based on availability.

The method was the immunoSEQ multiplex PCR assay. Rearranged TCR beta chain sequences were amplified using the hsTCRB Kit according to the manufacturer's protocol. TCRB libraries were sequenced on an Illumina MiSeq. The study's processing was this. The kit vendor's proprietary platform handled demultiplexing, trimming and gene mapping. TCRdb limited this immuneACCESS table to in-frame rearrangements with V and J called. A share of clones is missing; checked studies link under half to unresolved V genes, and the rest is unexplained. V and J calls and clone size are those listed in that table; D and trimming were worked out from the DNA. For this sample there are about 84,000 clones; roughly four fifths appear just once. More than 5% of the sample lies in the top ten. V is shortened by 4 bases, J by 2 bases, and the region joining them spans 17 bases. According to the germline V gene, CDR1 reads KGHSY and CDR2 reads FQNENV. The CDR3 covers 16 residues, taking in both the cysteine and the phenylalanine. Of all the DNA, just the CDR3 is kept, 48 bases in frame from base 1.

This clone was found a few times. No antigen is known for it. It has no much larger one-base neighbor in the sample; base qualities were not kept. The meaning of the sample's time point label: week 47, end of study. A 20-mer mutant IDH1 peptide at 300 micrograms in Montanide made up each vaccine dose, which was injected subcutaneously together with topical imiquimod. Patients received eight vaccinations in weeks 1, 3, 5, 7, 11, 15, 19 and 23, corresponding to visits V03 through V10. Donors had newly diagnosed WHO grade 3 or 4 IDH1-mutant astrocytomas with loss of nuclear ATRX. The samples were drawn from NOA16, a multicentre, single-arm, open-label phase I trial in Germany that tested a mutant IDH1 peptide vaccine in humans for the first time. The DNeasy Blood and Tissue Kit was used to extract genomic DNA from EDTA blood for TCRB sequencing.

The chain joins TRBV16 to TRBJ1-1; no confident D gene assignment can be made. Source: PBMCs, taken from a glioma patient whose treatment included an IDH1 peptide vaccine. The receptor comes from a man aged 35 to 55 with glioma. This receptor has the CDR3 CASSPLGSVVNTEAFF. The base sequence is TGTGCCAGCAGCCCCCTCGGATCAGTGGTTAACACTGAAGCTTTCTTT.